This TCR beta chain was retrieved from a study of human T cells and chemical hapten exposure (dated by TCRdb to the early 2020s). As for the study more broadly: For sensitization, 2% DPC in acetone was applied to a 2 cm by 2 cm area of upper inner arm skin. This study followed changes in the peripheral blood TCR repertoire in vivo during primary and secondary sensitization of alopecia patients to the hapten diphenylcyclopropenone (DPC). Patch tests used Finn chambers with 0.01% DPC on the upper back, scored after 6 days by International Contact Dermatitis Research Group standards. Libraries were combined into a pool for sequencing, and differences in TCR yield between samples came mainly from small differences in library volumes within the pool. Blood samples were taken from patients before sensitization (week 0) and at 2, 6 and about 24 weeks after DPC sensitization. Throughout the roughly 23-week study period, patients were also given weekly therapeutic DPC doses on the scalp. Most of the patients in the cohort were female, and the cohort covered alopecia areata with under or over 50% scalp involvement, alopecia totalis and alopecia universalis. Blood for TCR sequencing was provided by twenty-nine alopecia patients at one to four time points (pre-sensitization, 2, 6 and 24 weeks).

The library was made by RACE. Sequencer: NextSeq 500. During library preparation, unique molecular identifiers were attached to individual cDNA molecules so that TCRs could be counted quantitatively and reproducibly. For every blood RNA sample, sequencing covered both the TCR alpha and TCR beta chains. As for the original processing: Samples had a median of roughly 100,000 TCRs, with a range from 23,224 to 690,600. The Decombinator software suite was used to annotate V, J and CDR3 in the TCR reads. For PS versus PT1 abundance plots, all samples were subsampled to the same number of TCRs (28,000). TCRs were defined as expanded if absent before sensitization and observed at least eight times at the 2-week time point. Through fastp at Q25 and MiXCR, TCRdb rebuilt clones from the public reads, retaining in-frame beta chains. Rows merge per CDR3 protein into single entries with the most common DNA and genes. The V and J calls were not made by the authors but by TCRdb's processing. This sample lists 180,000 or so distinct CDR3 sequences; about 15% were detected once. 1.5% to 2% of the sample goes to the ten largest clones.

Study-wide conclusions, independent of this receptor: After repeated subsampling, the strength of the expansion versus patch-test correlation and the threshold at which it became significant changed. Patch test score was positively correlated with the number of PT1 expanded TCRs, with significance at thresholds 8, 16 and 32 but not at 4. Expanded TCRs formed significantly more large CDR3 similarity clusters than pre-sensitization or healthy control sets, consistent with antigen-driven responses. DPC sensitization did not change how many TCRs were above 1 in 1000 frequency, and no evidence was found of alterations in global repertoire structure. Because all patients had alopecia, a presumed autoimmune disease, the immune response of the patients might differ from that of healthy individuals.

Taken from cysteine to phenylalanine, the CDR3 has 14 residues. The DNA shown is the 42-base CDR3, in frame from base 1. The germline V gene provides CDR1 SGHTA and CDR2 FQGNSA. V is pared back by 1 base and J by 7 bases, with 13 bases lying between the germline termini. This specimen's time point label, per the study, means: patch test 1, 2 weeks after DPC sensitization. What this sample's treatment or condition label stands for: therapeutic diphenylcyclopropenone sensitization with weekly scalp DPC. At each patch-test visit, blood was drawn before the patch test was applied. Patients were considered eligible if aged 18 to 70, diagnosed with alopecia and deemed suitable for DPC therapy, and patients were excluded if pregnant. Total RNA was extracted from unfractionated whole blood that had been collected in Tempus Blood RNA tubes. On this clonotype itself: Its antigen target is currently unknown. Base qualities were left out, and no much larger clone turns up one base away.

The clonotype comes from a woman younger than 45 with alopecia areata. Some clones in this sample may be carry-over from other donors' samples. The sequencing here drew on whole blood, taken in connection with sensitization to the hapten diphenylcyclopropenone (DPC). Recombination linked TRBV7-2 to TRBJ1-2, and perhaps TRBD1 as D gene, on 6 matching bases. The nucleotides are TGTGCCAGCAGCTTAGAGCGGGGGGCGCTTGGCTACACCTTC. Its amino acids are CASSLERGALGYTF.